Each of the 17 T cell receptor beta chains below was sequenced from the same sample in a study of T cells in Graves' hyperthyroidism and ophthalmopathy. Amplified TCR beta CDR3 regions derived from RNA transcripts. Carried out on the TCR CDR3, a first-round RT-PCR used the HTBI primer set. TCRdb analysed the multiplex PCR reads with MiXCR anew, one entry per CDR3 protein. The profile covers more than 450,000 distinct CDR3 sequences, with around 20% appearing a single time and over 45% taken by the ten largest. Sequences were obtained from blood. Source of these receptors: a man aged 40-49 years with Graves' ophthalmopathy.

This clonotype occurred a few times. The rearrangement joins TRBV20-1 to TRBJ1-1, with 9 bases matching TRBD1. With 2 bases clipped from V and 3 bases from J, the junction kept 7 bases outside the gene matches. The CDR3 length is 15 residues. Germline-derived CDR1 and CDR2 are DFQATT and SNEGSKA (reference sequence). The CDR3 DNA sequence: TGCAGTGCTAGAATGGGCTGGGACAGGGACACTGAAGCTTTCTTT. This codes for CSARMGWDRDTEAFF.

Here the CDR3 reads CASSLDLWGNTEAFF. In DNA form, the CDR3 reads TGTGCCAGCAGCTTAGACTTGTGGGGCAACACTGAAGCTTTCTTT. The V and J genes are TRBV7-2 and TRBJ1-1; D might be TRBD1 (5 bases). V was clipped by 1 base and J by 2 bases, with 11 bases between them. Germline V gene data show CDR1 as SGHTA and CDR2 as FQGNSA. The CDR3 runs 15 residues.

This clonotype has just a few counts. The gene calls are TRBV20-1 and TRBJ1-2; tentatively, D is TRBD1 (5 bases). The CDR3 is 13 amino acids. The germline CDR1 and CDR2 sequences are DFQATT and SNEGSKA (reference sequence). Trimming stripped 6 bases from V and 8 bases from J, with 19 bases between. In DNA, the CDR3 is TGCAGTGCGTCTCAACTTATTGGGGGGGGCTACACCTTC. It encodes CSASQLIGGGYTF.

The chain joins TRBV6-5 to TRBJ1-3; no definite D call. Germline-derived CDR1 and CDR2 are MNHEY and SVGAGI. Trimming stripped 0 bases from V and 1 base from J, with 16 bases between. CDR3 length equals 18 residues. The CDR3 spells CASSYSNRVAGSGNTIYF. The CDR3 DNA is TGTGCCAGCAGTTACTCGAATCGTGTCGCCGGGTCTGGAAACACCATATATTTT.

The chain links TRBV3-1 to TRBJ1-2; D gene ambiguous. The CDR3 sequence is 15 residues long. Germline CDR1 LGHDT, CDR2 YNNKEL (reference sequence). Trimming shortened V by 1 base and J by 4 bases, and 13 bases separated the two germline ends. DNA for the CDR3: TGTGCCAGCAGCCAAGGTTCGGGTCTCATCTATGGCTACACCTTC. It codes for CASSQGSGLIYGYTF.

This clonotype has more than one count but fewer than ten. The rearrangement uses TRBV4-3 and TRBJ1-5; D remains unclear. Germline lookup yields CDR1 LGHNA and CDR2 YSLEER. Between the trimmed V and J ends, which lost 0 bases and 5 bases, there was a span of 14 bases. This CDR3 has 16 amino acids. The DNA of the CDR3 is TGCGCCAGCAGCCAAGACCCAGGTGCGGTTGATCAGCCCCAGCATTTT. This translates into CASSQDPGAVDQPQHF.

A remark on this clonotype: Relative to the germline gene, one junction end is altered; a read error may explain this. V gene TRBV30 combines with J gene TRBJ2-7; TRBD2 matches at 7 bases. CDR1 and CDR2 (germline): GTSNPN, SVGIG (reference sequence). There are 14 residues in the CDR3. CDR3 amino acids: CAGSQGSGSYEQYF. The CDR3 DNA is TGTGCCGGGAGCCAGGGTAGCGGGTCCTACGAGCAGTACTTC.

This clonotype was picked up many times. CDR3 DNA sequence: TGTGCCAGCAGCTTTAGGACTAGCGCGAACAATGAGCAGTTCTTC. Residues: CASSFRTSANNEQFF. The chain recombines TRBV7-2 with TRBJ2-1; 9 nucleotides agree with TRBD2. Per germline, CDR1 SGHTA and CDR2 FQGNSA. The CDR3 is 15 residues long. With 3 bases clipped from V and 5 bases from J, the junction kept 5 bases outside the gene matches.

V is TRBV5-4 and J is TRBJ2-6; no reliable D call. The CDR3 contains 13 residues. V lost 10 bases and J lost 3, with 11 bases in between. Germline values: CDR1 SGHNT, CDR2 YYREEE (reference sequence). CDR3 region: CAVRTSGANVLTF. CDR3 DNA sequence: TGTGCCGTGCGAACGAGTGGGGCCAACGTCCTGACTTTC.

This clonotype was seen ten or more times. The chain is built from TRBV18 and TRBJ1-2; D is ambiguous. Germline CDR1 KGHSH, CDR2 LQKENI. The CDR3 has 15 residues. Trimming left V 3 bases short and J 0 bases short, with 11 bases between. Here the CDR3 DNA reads TGTGCCAGCTCACCGTCAGCGGGAGCTAACTATGGCTACACCTTC. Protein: CASSPSAGANYGYTF.

In DNA form, the CDR3 reads TGCAGTGCTAGATCCCGGCTCACCTACGAGCAGTACTTC. Translated: CSARSRLTYEQYF. The genes are TRBV20-1 and TRBJ2-7, with D unresolved. V was shortened by 2 bases and J by 2 bases, with 10 bases between the two germline ends. The CDR3 runs 13 residues. Germline CDR1 DFQATT, CDR2 SNEGSKA (reference sequence).

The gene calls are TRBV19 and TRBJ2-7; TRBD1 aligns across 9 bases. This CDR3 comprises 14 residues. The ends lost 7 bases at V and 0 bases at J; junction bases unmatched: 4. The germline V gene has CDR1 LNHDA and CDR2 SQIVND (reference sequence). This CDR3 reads CASKGTGYSYEQYF. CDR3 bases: TGTGCCAGTAAGGGGACAGGGTACTCCTACGAGCAGTACTTC.

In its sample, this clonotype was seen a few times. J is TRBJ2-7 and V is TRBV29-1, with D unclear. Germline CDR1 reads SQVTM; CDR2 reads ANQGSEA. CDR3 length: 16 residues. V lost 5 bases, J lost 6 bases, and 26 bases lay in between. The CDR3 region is CSVQSPQDPFLGEQYF. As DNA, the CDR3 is TGCAGCGTTCAATCCCCCCAGGACCCTTTTTTGGGCGAGCAGTACTTC.

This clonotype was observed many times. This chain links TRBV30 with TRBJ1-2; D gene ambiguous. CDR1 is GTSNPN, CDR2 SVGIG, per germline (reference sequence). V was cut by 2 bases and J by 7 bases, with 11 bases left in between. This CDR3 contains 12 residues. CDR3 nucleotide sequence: TGTGCCTGGAGTTCCGGTACGGGTGGCTACACCTTC. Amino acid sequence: CAWSSGTGGYTF.

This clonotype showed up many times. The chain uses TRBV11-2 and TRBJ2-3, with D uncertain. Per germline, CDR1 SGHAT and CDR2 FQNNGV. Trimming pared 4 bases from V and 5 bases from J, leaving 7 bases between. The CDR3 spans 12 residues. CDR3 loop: CASSSEQDTQYF. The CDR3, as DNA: TGTGCCAGCAGCTCCGAACAAGATACGCAGTATTTT.

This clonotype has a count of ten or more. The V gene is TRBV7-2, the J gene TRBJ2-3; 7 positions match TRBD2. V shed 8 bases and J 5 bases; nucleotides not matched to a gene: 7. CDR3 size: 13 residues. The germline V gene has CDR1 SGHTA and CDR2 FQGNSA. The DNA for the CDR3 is TGTGCCAGCCGCGCGGGAGTAATAGATACGCAGTATTTT. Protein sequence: CASRAGVIDTQYF.

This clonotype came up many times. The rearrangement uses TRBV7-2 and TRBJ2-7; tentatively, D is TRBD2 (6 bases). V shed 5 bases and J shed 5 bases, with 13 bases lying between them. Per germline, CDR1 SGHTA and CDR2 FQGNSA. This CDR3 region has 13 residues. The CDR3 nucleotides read TGTGCCAGCAGCAGACTAGTTGACGACGAGCAGTACTTC. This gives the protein CASSRLVDDEQYF.